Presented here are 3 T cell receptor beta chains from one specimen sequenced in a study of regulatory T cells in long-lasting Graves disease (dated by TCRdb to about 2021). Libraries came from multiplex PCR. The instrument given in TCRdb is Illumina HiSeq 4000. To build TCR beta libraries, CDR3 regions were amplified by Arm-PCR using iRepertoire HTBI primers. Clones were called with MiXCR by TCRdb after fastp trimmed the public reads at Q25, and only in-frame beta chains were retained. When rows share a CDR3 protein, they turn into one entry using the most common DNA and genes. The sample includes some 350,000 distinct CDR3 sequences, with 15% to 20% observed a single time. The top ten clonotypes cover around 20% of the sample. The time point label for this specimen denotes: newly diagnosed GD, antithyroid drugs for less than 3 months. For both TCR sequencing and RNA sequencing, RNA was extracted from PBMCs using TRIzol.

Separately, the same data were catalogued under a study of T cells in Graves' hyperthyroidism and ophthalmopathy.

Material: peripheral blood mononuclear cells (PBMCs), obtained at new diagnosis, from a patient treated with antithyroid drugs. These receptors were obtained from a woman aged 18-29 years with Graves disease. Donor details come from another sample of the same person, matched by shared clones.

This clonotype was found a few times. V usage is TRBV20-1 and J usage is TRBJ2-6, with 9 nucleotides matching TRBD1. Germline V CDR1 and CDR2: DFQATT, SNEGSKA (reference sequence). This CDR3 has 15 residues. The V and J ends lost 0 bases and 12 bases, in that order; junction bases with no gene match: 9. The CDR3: CSAREPGQGFSVLTF. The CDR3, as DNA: TGCAGTGCTAGAGAGCCGGGACAGGGATTTAGCGTCCTGACTTTC.

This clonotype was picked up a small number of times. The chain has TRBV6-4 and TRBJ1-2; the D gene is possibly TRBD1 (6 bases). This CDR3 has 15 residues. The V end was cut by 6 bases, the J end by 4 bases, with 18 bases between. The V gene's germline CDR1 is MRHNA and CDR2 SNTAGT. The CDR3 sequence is CASSKEGGNTYGYTF. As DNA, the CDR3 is TGTGCCAGCAGCAAAGAGGGGGGGAATACCTATGGCTACACCTTC.

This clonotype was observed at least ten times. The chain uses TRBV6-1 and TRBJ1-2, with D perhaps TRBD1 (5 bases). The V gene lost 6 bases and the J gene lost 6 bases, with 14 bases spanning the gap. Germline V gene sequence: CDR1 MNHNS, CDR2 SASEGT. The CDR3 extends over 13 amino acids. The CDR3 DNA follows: TGTGCCAGCAGACCTTTCGGGGGAGATGGCTACACCTTC. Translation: CASRPFGGDGYTF.